The 9 T cell receptor beta chains below all came from one sample that was sequenced in a study of CD8 T cells in Susac syndrome. Random-hexamer reverse transcription was applied to about 0.45 to 1 ug RNA. MiXCR, applied by TCRdb to the immunoSEQ multiplex PCR reads, yields one record per CDR3 protein. The profile covers fewer than 85,000 distinct CDR3 sequences, with approximately 94% appearing a single time and 0.35% to 0.5% taken by the ten largest. Sequenced: CD8+ T cells from PBMCs. These TCRs come from a human donor with multiple sclerosis.

This chain joins TRBV2 and TRBJ2-1; the D is unclear. The CDR3 spans 15 residues. Germline lookup yields CDR1 SNHLY and CDR2 FYNNEI. The V end lost 3 bases, the J end lost 0 bases, and 9 bases lay between the germline ends. The CDR3 sequence: CASSDTASSYNEQFF. The CDR3 DNA sequence: TGTGCCAGCAGTGATACGGCAAGCTCCTACAATGAGCAGTTCTTC.

This clonotype was counted a few times. The DNA of the CDR3 is TGTGCCAGCAGTCTTCATGAAAAACTGTTTTTT. Translated, it gives CASSLHEKLFF. The rearrangement uses TRBV25-1 and TRBJ1-4; no clear D. Trimming cost V 5 bases and J 6 bases, with 4 bases left between them. Germline V CDR1 and CDR2: MGHDK, SYGVNS. The CDR3 totals 11 residues.

The chain couples TRBV7-9 to TRBJ1-1; D is unclear. Germline V gene sequence: CDR1 SEHNR, CDR2 FQNEAQ (reference sequence). CDR3 length equals 15 residues. V was clipped by 5 bases and J by 3 bases, with 16 bases between them. The CDR3 loop is CASSNQLALDTEAFF. The CDR3 nucleotides read TGTGCCAGCAGCAATCAGTTAGCGTTGGACACTGAAGCTTTCTTT.

The chain carries TRBV6-5 and TRBJ2-7; D ambiguous. Germline CDR1 reads MNHEY; CDR2 reads SVGAGI. This CDR3 has 13 amino acids. With 3 bases removed from V and 2 bases from J, the gap between germline ends came to 8 bases. DNA for the CDR3: TGTGCCAGCAGTTATGGTCAGCCCTACGAGCAGTACTTC. This encodes CASSYGQPYEQYF.

This clonotype was recorded only once. This chain uses TRBV10-3 with TRBJ2-7, with 7 positions matching TRBD1. Per germline, CDR1 ENHRY and CDR2 SYGVKD. CDR3 length equals 13 residues. Losses at the gene ends were 2 bases for V and 4 bases for J; bases not matched to a gene: 2. The CDR3 DNA reads as TGTGCCATCAGTGAGGACAGGGTTTACGAGCAGTACTTC. Translating it yields CAISEDRVYEQYF.

The chain is built from TRBV12-3 or TRBV12-4 and TRBJ2-7; the D gene is possibly TRBD2 (5 bases). The CDR3 length is 13 residues. V dropped 7 bases and J dropped 2 bases, with 12 bases sitting between them. CDR3 in amino acids: CASTVGLPYEQYF. CDR3 in DNA: TGTGCCAGCACTGTCGGACTCCCCTACGAGCAGTACTTC.

The V and J genes are TRBV14 and TRBJ2-7, with no clear D. The V gene lost 2 bases and the J gene lost 5 bases, with 19 bases spanning the gap. The CDR3 runs 16 residues. The germline V gene encodes CDR1 SGHDN and CDR2 FVKESK. CDR3 coding DNA: TGTGCCAGCAGCCAATTTGGAAACAGAGGAGTAGACGAGCAGTACTTC. Amino acids: CASSQFGNRGVDEQYF.

The chain recombines TRBV27 with TRBJ1-1, with D possibly TRBD1 on 5 matching bases. Germline assignment: CDR1 MNHEY and CDR2 SMNVEV (reference sequence). V shed 2 bases and J shed 4 bases, with 14 bases lying between them. The CDR3 has 15 residues. CDR3 DNA sequence: TGTGCCAGCAGTTTAGAGGCAGGGATGGGCACTGAAGCTTTCTTT. Its protein is CASSLEAGMGTEAFF.

This rearrangement joins TRBV7-3 to TRBJ2-3; 11 bases align to TRBD1. The CDR3 consists of 15 residues. CDR1 and CDR2 from the germline V gene are SGHTA and FQGTGA. Trimming took 3 bases from V and 4 from J; bases not matched to a gene: 3. The CDR3 DNA reads TGTGCCAGCAGCTTGGACAGGGGGCCGGCAGATACGCAGTATTTT. Encoded protein: CASSLDRGPADTQYF.